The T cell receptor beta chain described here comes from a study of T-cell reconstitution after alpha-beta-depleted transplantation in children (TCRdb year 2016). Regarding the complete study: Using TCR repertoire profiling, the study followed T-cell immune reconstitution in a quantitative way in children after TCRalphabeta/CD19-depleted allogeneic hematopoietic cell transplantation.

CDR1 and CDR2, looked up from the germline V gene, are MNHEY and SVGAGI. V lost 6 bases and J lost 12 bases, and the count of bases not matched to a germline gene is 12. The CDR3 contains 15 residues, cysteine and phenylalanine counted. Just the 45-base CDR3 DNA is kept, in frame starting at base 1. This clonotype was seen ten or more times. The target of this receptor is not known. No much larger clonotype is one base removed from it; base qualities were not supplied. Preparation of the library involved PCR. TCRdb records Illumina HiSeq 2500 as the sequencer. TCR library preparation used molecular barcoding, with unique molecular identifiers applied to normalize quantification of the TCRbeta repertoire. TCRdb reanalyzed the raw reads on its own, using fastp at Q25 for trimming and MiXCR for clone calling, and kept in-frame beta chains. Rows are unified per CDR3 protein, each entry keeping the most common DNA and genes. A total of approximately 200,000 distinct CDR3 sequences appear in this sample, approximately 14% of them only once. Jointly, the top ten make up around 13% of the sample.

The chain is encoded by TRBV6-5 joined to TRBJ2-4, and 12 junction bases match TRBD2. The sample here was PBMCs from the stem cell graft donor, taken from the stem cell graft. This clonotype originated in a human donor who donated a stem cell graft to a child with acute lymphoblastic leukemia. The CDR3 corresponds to CASRMTSGSYETQYF. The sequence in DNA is TGTGCCAGCAGGATGACTAGCGGGAGTTATGAAACTCAGTACTTC.